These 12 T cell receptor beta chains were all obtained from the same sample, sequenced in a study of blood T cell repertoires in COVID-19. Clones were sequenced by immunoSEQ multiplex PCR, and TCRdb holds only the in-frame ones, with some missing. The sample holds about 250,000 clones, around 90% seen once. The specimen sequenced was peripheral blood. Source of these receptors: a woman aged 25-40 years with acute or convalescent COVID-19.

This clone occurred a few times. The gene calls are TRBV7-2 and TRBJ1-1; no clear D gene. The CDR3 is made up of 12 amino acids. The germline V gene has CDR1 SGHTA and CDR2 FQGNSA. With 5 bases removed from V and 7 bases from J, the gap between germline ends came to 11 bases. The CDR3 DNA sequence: TGTGCCAGCAGCCAGGTCTTTAGTGAAGCTTTCTTT. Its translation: CASSQVFSEAFF. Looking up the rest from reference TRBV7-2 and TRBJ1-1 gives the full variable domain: GAGVSQSPSNKVTEKGKDVELRCDPISGHTALYWYRQSLGQGLEFLIYFQGNSAPDKSGLPSDRFSAERTGGSVSTLTIQRTQQEDSAVYLCASSQVFSEAFFGQGTRLTVV.

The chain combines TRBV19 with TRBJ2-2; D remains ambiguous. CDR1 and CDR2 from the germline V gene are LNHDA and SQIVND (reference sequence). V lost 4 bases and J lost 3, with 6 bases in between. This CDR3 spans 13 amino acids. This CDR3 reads CASSRQYTGELFF. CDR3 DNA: TGTGCCAGTAGTAGGCAGTACACCGGGGAGCTGTTTTTT.

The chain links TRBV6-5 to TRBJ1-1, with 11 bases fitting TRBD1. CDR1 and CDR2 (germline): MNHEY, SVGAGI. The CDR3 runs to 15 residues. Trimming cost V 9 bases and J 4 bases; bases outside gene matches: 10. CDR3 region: CASVGQGAFFTEAFF. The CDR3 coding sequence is TGTGCCAGTGTTGGACAGGGGGCCTTCTTCACTGAAGCTTTCTTT.

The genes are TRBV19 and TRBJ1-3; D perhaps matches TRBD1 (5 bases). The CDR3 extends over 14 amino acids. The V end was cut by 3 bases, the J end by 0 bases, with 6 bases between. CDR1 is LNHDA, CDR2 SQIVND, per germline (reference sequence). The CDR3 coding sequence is TGTGCCAGTAGTATTAGGGGCTCTGGAAACACCATATATTTT. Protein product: CASSIRGSGNTIYF. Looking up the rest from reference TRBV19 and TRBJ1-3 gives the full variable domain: DGGITQSPKYLFRKEGQNVTLSCEQNLNHDAMYWYRQDPGQGLRLIYYSQIVNDFQKGDIAEGYSVSREKKESFPLTVTSAQKNPTAFYLCASSIRGSGNTIYFGEGSWLTVV.

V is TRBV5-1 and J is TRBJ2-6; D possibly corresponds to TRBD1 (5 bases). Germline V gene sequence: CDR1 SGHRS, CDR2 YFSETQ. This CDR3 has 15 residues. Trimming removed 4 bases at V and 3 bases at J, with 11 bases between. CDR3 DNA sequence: TGCGCCAGCAGCGACGGACAATTTGGGGCCAACGTCCTGACTTTC. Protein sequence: CASSDGQFGANVLTF.

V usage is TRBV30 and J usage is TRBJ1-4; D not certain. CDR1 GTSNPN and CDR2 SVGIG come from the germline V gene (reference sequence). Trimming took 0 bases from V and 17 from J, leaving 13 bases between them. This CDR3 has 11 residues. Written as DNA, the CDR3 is TGTGCCTGGAGTGTCGCTAGCAATCTTTTTTTT. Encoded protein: CAWSVASNLFF.

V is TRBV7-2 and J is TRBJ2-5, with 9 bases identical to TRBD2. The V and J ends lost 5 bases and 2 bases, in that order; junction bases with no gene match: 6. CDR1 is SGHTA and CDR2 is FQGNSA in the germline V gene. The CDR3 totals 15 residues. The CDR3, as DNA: TGTGCCAGCAGCCCCCGAACTAGCGGGCAAGAGACCCAGTACTTC. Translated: CASSPRTSGQETQYF.

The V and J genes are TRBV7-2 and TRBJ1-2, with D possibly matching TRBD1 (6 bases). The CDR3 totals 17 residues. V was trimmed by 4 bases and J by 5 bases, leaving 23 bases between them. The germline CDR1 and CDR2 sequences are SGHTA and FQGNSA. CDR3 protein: CASSWTDRTENYYGYTF. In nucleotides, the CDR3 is TGTGCCAGCAGCTGGACCGACAGGACCGAAAATTATTATGGCTACACCTTC.

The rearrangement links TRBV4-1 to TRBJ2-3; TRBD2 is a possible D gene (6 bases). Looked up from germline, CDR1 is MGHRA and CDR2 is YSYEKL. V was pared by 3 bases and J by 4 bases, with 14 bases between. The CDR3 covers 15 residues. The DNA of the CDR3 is TGCGCCAGCAGCCAGGTTGGTGGGAGGTCAGATACGCAGTATTTT. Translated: CASSQVGGRSDTQYF.

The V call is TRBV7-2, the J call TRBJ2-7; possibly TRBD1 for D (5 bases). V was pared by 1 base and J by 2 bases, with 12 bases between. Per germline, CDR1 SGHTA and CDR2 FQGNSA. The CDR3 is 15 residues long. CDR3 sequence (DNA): TGTGCCAGCAGCTTAGAGCCAGGGTGGACCTACGAGCAGTACTTC. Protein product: CASSLEPGWTYEQYF.

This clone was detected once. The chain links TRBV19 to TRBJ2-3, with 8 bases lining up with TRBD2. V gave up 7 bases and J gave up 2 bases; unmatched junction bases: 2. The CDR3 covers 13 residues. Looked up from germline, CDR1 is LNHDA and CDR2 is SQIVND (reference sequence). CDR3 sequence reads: CASIAGNTDTQYF. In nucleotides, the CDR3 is TGTGCCAGTATAGCGGGAAACACAGATACGCAGTATTTT.

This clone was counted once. The CDR3 spells CAWSVPGPPTGMSYEQYF. For the CDR3, the DNA is TGTGCCTGGAGTGTACCGGGGCCCCCGACAGGGATGAGCTACGAGCAGTACTTC. The V and J genes are TRBV30 and TRBJ2-7; TRBD1 matches at 7 bases. There are 18 residues in the CDR3. CDR1 is GTSNPN and CDR2 is SVGIG in the germline V gene (reference sequence). V lost 0 bases to trimming and J lost 3 bases; unmatched junction nucleotides: 17.